The 31 T cell receptor beta chains reported below all come from one sample, sequenced in a study of blood T cell repertoires in COVID-19. The protocol was immunoSEQ multiplex PCR, while the TCRdb copy is restricted to in-frame clones and leaves out a portion. The sample lists about 360,000 clones, about 86% seen once, with around 7.4% in the top ten. The sample consisted of peripheral blood. The receptor source for this set is an older woman with COVID-19, enrolled during active disease.

The chain couples TRBV5-6 to TRBJ2-7, with TRBD2 matching 7 bases. The V and J ends lost 1 base and 2 bases, in that order; junction bases with no gene match: 9. The CDR3 length is 16 residues. Germline CDR1 is SGHDT and CDR2 is YYEEEE. The CDR3 here is CASSLIRGGDPYEQYF. The CDR3 coding sequence is TGTGCCAGCAGCTTGATTAGGGGAGGGGACCCCTACGAGCAGTACTTC. The whole variable domain, remainder taken from reference TRBV5-6 and TRBJ2-7, is DAGVTQSPTHLIKTRGQQVTLRCSPKSGHDTVSWYQQALGQGPQFIFQYYEEEERQRGNFPDRFSGHQFPNYSSELNVNALLLGDSALYLCASSLIRGGDPYEQYFGPGTRLTVT.

CDR3 DNA sequence: TGTGCCAGCAGTTATGGGACAGGGGGGAATCAGCCCCAGCATTTT. This gives the protein CASSYGTGGNQPQHF. The chain uses TRBV2 and TRBJ1-5; TRBD1 matches 11 bases. The V gene end was trimmed by 5 bases and the J gene end by 4 bases; junction bases not matched to a gene: 4. Germline V gives CDR1 SNHLY, CDR2 FYNNEI. This CDR3 contains 15 residues. Looking up the rest from reference TRBV2 and TRBJ1-5 gives the full variable domain: EPEVTQTPSHQVTQMGQEVILRCVPISNHLYFYWYRQILGQKVEFLVSFYNNEISEKSEIFDDQFSVERPDGSNFTLKIRSTKLEDSAMYFCASSYGTGGNQPQHFGDGTRLSIL.

This clone has a single count. The V and J genes are TRBV27 and TRBJ1-1; TRBD1 might be the D (6 bases). The CDR3 is 14 residues long. V was shortened by 7 bases and J by 4 bases, with 16 bases between the two germline ends. Germline V CDR1 and CDR2: MNHEY, SMNVEV (reference sequence). The CDR3 protein is CASTRGGAGTEAFF. CDR3 nucleotide sequence: TGTGCCAGCACCAGAGGGGGGGCCGGCACTGAAGCTTTCTTT.

This sequence joins TRBV18 and TRBJ2-7; a weak D match, TRBD1 (5 bases). Germline-derived CDR1 and CDR2 are KGHSH and LQKENI. Trimming left V 3 bases short and J 3 bases short, with 15 bases between. This CDR3 contains 15 residues. CDR3 nucleotide sequence: TGTGCCAGCTCACCGGACAAGACACGAATCTACGAGCAGTACTTC. It specifies CASSPDKTRIYEQYF.

This sequence joins TRBV7-8 and TRBJ1-1; 8 bases match TRBD1. The CDR3 length is 14 residues. The V segment lost 5 bases and the J segment 4 bases; nucleotides outside the gene matches: 6. Germline-derived CDR1 and CDR2 are SGHVS and FQNEAQ. The CDR3 DNA is TGTGCCAGCAGCGCGGACAGGGCGACCACTGAAGCTTTCTTT. Its protein product is CASSADRATTEAFF.

The chain combines TRBV4-2 with TRBJ1-2; 7 bases align to TRBD1. The ends lost 0 bases at V and 6 bases at J; junction bases unmatched: 13. Germline-derived CDR1 and CDR2 are LGHNA and YNFKEQ. This CDR3 contains 17 residues. CDR3 sequence reads: CASSQDQFRQGADGYTF. The CDR3 coding sequence is TGTGCCAGCAGCCAAGATCAATTTAGACAGGGAGCCGATGGCTACACCTTC.

The sample holds one count of this clone. The chain recombines TRBV5-1 with TRBJ2-7; 8 nucleotides align to TRBD1. With V trimmed by 4 bases and J by 3 bases, 6 bases remained unmatched. This CDR3 region has 14 residues. Germline V gives CDR1 SGHRS, CDR2 YFSETQ. CDR3 nucleotides: TGCGCCAGCAGCCGCACGGGACAGGACTACGAGCAGTACTTC. Its translation: CASSRTGQDYEQYF.

The chain joins TRBV7-9 to TRBJ1-3, with 12 bases that match TRBD1. CDR1 is SEHNR, CDR2 FQNEAQ, per germline (reference sequence). There are 16 residues in the CDR3. Trimming at V came to 3 bases and at J to 3 bases, leaving 3 bases not matched to a gene. CDR3 DNA sequence: TGTGCCAGCAGCTTCGGGACAGGGGGCTTTGGAAACACCATATATTTT. Translated: CASSFGTGGFGNTIYF.

This chain connects TRBV12-3 or TRBV12-4 to TRBJ2-1, with D perhaps TRBD1 (5 bases). The CDR3 contains 13 residues. V lost 6 bases and J lost 4, with 10 bases in between. CDR3 region: CASSLGLYNEQFF. The CDR3 region has the DNA TGTGCCAGCAGCCTGGGGCTTTACAATGAGCAGTTCTTC.

For the CDR3, the DNA is TGTGCCAGCAGCGGTAGGGGCACCCTCGCCTACGAGCAGTACTTC. Protein: CASSGRGTLAYEQYF. V and J are TRBV6-5 and TRBJ2-7, with D possibly being TRBD1 (5 bases). CDR3 length: 15 amino acids. Trimming left V 6 bases short and J 2 bases short, with 17 bases between. The V gene's germline CDR1 is MNHEY and CDR2 SVGAGI.

CDR3 in amino acids: CASSYSGGGMAYEQYF. CDR3 DNA: TGTGCCAGCAGTTACTCTGGCGGCGGAATGGCCTACGAGCAGTACTTC. The chain joins TRBV6-5 to TRBJ2-7; no definite D call. This CDR3 spans 16 amino acids. V dropped 0 bases and J dropped 2 bases, with 14 bases sitting between them. CDR1 and CDR2 (germline): MNHEY, SVGAGI.

The chain uses TRBV3-1 (or the pseudogene TRBV3-2) and TRBJ1-4; tentatively, D is TRBD1 (5 bases). The CDR3 covers 15 residues. Trimming took 0 bases from V and 5 from J, leaving 10 bases between them. Germline V gives CDR1 LGHDT, CDR2 YNNKEL (reference sequence). The CDR3 region is CASSQEGARNEKLFF. The CDR3, as DNA: TGTGCCAGCAGCCAAGAAGGGGCCCGAAATGAAAAACTGTTTTTT.

The rearrangement links TRBV24-1 to TRBJ1-2, with TRBD1 identical over 8 bases. The CDR3 covers 14 residues. Losses at the gene ends were 2 bases for V and 6 bases for J; bases not matched to a gene: 4. CDR1 and CDR2 (germline): KGHDR, SFDVKD. The CDR3: CATSDYQGAHGYTF. CDR3 in DNA: TGTGCCACCAGTGATTATCAGGGGGCTCATGGCTACACCTTC.

The CDR3 is CASSHPVSGQVQETQYF. CDR3 in DNA: TGTGCCAGCAGCCACCCGGTATCCGGACAGGTACAAGAGACCCAGTACTTC. The chain joins TRBV11-2 to TRBJ2-5, with TRBD1 matching over 7 bases. The CDR3 runs to 17 residues. V lost 5 bases, J lost 2 bases, and 14 bases stayed unmatched. Germline V CDR1 and CDR2: SGHAT, FQNNGV.

The chain is built from TRBV5-4 and TRBJ1-5; 11 bases match TRBD1. CDR3 size: 16 residues. Unmatched junction bases numbered 6, after V lost 4 bases and J lost 3 bases. Germline CDR1 and CDR2: SGHNT and YYREEE (reference sequence). CDR3 sequence reads: CASSPGTGGPNQPQHF. Written as DNA, the CDR3 is TGTGCCAGCAGCCCTGGGACAGGGGGTCCCAATCAGCCCCAGCATTTT.

The rearrangement links TRBV19 to TRBJ1-2; 8 positions match TRBD1. V lost 4 bases to trimming and J lost 4 bases; unmatched junction nucleotides: 11. This CDR3 region has 16 residues. The germline V gene has CDR1 LNHDA and CDR2 SQIVND (reference sequence). CDR3 in DNA: TGTGCCAGTAGTAACCCAGGGGGCGTTCGGGGCTATGGCTACACCTTC. Amino acids: CASSNPGGVRGYGYTF.

This clone was detected only once. The chain carries TRBV10-3 and TRBJ1-2; no clear D. Germline CDR1 is ENHRY and CDR2 is SYGVKD. The CDR3 length is 14 residues. V was shortened by 4 bases and J by 7 bases, with 16 bases between the two germline ends. The CDR3: CAISGTGGKPGYTF. The CDR3 region has the DNA TGTGCCATCAGTGGAACTGGAGGGAAGCCTGGCTACACCTTC.

The chain joins TRBV18 to TRBJ2-1; TRBD2 matches at 13 bases. The CDR3 extends over 15 amino acids. Trimming removed 5 bases from V and 9 bases from J; junction bases left unmatched: 7. Germline assignment: CDR1 KGHSH and CDR2 LQKENI. For the CDR3, the DNA is TGTGCCAGCTCAACGAGGACTAGCGGGGGCCCTGAGCAGTTCTTC. Its protein product is CASSTRTSGGPEQFF.

The chain carries TRBV5-1 and TRBJ1-3, with D perhaps matching TRBD1 (5 bases). With 4 bases removed from V and 5 bases from J, the gap between germline ends came to 16 bases. This CDR3 spans 15 amino acids. CDR1 is SGHRS, CDR2 YFSETQ, per germline. The CDR3 spells CASSHGAGDRNTIYF. In nucleotides, the CDR3 is TGCGCCAGCAGCCACGGTGCGGGGGATAGAAACACCATATATTTT.

The CDR3 reads CASSSPGTSGSPYNEQFF. The CDR3 nucleotides read TGTGCCAGCAGCTCTCCCGGGACTAGCGGGTCGCCCTACAATGAGCAGTTCTTC. The chain links TRBV5-4 to TRBJ2-1; 12 positions agree with TRBD2. J gave up 2 bases and V 3 bases, and 9 bases lay outside the gene matches. Germline V CDR1 and CDR2: SGHNT, YYREEE (reference sequence). This CDR3 has 18 amino acids.

The chain employs TRBV7-8 and TRBJ1-1; D possibly corresponds to TRBD1 (6 bases). Trimming took 1 base from V and 1 from J, leaving 7 bases between them. Germline V lookup: CDR1 SGHVS, CDR2 FQNEAQ. The CDR3 is made up of 14 amino acids. The CDR3 here is CASSLVGGNTEAFF. Written as DNA, the CDR3 is TGTGCCAGCAGCTTAGTAGGGGGGAACACTGAAGCTTTCTTT. The whole variable domain, filled in from reference TRBV7-8 and TRBJ1-1, reads GAGVSQSPRYKVAKRGQDVALRCDPISGHVSLFWYQQALGQGPEFLTYFQNEAQLDKSGLPSDRFFAERPEGSVSTLKIQRTQQEDSAVYLCASSLVGGNTEAFFGQGTRLTVV.

This chain links TRBV7-9 with TRBJ2-5; the D gene is possibly TRBD2 (7 bases). CDR1 and CDR2 (germline): SEHNR, FQNEAQ (reference sequence). The CDR3 is made up of 13 amino acids. The germline V and J ends were trimmed by 11 bases and 1 base, with 14 bases remaining between them. The CDR3 nucleotides read TGTGCCGGACAGAGGGGGGGCCAAGAGACCCAGTACTTC. This gives the protein CAGQRGGQETQYF.

The genes are TRBV3-1 (or the pseudogene TRBV3-2) and TRBJ2-3; TRBD2 aligns across 13 bases. V gave up 1 base and J gave up 5 bases; unmatched junction bases: 0. The germline gives CDR1 LGHDT, CDR2 YNNKEL (reference sequence). This CDR3 comprises 15 residues. The CDR3 bases are TGTGCCAGCAGCCAAGGGACTAGCGGGGGAGATACGCAGTATTTT. The encoded protein is CASSQGTSGGDTQYF.

A note on this clone: Other DNA sequences in the sample encode the same CDR3. The chain is built from TRBV7-2 and TRBJ1-2; TRBD1 matches 8 bases. CDR1 and CDR2 (germline): SGHTA, FQGNSA. The CDR3 extends over 14 amino acids. With V trimmed by 1 base and J by 3 bases, 1 base remained unmatched. This CDR3 is CASSLDRGDYGYTF. The CDR3 nucleotides read TGTGCCAGCAGCTTAGACAGGGGGGACTATGGCTACACCTTC.

This clone was found a few times. The CDR3 bases are TGCGCCAGCAGCTTGCGCGGGGATGGTGAAAAACTGTTTTTT. Translation: CASSLRGDGEKLFF. The V gene is TRBV5-1, the J gene TRBJ1-4; no firm D call. The CDR3 runs 14 residues. V gave up 1 base and J gave up 7 bases, with 11 bases separating them. Per the germline V gene, CDR1 is SGHRS and CDR2 is YFSETQ.

The J gene is TRBJ1-2, the V gene TRBV18, with D possibly being TRBD1 (6 bases). Germline assignment: CDR1 KGHSH and CDR2 LQKENI. CDR3 length: 15 amino acids. V lost 3 bases, J lost 3 bases, and 14 bases lay in between. CDR3 in amino acids: CASSPDWGQYYGYTF. The DNA for the CDR3 is TGTGCCAGCTCACCCGATTGGGGGCAGTACTATGGCTACACCTTC. Together with reference TRBV18 and TRBJ1-2, the CDR3 gives the full variable domain: NAGVMQNPRHLVRRRGQEARLRCSPMKGHSHVYWYRQLPEEGLKFMVYLQKENIIDESGMPKERFSAEFPKEGPSILRIQQVVRGDSAAYFCASSPDWGQYYGYTFGSGTRLTVV.

The V gene is TRBV5-6, the J gene TRBJ1-5, with unresolved D. Germline V lookup: CDR1 SGHDT, CDR2 YYEEEE. The CDR3 has 14 residues. V lost 0 bases to trimming and J lost 6 bases, with 10 bases between them. Here the CDR3 DNA reads TGTGCCAGCAGCTTGGGGACTGACGGTCAGCCCCAGCATTTT. Translation gives CASSLGTDGQPQHF.

The chain uses TRBV4-3 and TRBJ1-2, with 7 nucleotides matching TRBD1. The trim removed 1 base at V and 6 bases at J, leaving 8 bases unmatched. There are 15 residues in the CDR3. CDR1 LGHNA and CDR2 YSLEER come from the germline V gene. CDR3 bases: TGCGCCAGCAGCCAAGTGGCAACCGGGACAGATGGCTACACCTTC. Protein product: CASSQVATGTDGYTF.

The chain is built from TRBV5-1 and TRBJ2-7, with 7 bases lining up with TRBD1. Unmatched junction bases numbered 2, after V lost 0 bases and J lost 2 bases. This CDR3 has 14 amino acids. Germline V lookup: CDR1 SGHRS, CDR2 YFSETQ. CDR3 loop: CASSLGDSPYEQYF. As DNA, the CDR3 is TGCGCCAGCAGCTTGGGGGACAGTCCCTACGAGCAGTACTTC.

The V call is TRBV6-5, the J call TRBJ1-2; TRBD1 is a possible D gene (6 bases). This CDR3 has 15 amino acids. V was pared by 6 bases and J by 2 bases, with 16 bases between. Germline lookup yields CDR1 MNHEY and CDR2 SVGAGI. The CDR3 coding sequence is TGTGCCAGCAGAAATACAGGGTCCTTGAACTATGGCTACACCTTC. Residues: CASRNTGSLNYGYTF.

The gene calls are TRBV5-6 and TRBJ1-6, with TRBD1 as a possible D gene (5 bases). Trimming cost V 2 bases and J 3 bases, with 9 bases left between them. This CDR3 spans 15 amino acids. Germline CDR1 SGHDT, CDR2 YYEEEE. The CDR3 here is CASSFAGIYNSPLHF. DNA of the CDR3: TGTGCCAGCAGCTTCGCAGGGATCTATAATTCACCCCTCCACTTT.